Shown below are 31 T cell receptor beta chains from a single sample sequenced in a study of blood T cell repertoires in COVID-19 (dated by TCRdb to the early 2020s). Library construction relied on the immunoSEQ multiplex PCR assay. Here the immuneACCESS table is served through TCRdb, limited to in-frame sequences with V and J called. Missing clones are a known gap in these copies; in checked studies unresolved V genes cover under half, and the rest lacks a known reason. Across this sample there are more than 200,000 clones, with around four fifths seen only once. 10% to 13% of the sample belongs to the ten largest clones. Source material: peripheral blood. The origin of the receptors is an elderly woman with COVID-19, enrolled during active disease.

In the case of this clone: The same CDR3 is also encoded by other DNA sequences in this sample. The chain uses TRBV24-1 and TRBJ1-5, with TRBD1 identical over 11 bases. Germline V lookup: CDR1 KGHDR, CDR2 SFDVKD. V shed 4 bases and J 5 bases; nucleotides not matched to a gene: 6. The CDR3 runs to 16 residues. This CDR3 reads CATSDPGTGGDQPQHF. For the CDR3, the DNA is TGTGCCACCAGTGACCCCGGGACAGGGGGGGATCAGCCCCAGCATTTT.

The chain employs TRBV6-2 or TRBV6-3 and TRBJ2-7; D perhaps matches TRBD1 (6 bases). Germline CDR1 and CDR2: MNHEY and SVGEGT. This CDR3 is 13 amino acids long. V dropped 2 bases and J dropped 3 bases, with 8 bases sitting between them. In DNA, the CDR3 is TGTGCCAGCAGTTACCAGACAGGCTACGAGCAGTACTTC. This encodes CASSYQTGYEQYF.

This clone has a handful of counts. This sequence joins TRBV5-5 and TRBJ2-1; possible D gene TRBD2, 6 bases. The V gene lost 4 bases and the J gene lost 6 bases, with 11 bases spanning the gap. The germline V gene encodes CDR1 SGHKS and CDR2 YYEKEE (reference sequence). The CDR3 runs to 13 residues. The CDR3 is CASSPGAGNEQFF. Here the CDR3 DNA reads TGTGCCAGCAGCCCTGGAGCGGGCAATGAGCAGTTCTTC. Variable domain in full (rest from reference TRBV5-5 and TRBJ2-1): DAGVTQSPTHLIKTRGQQVTLRCSPISGHKSVSWYQQVLGQGPQFIFQYYEKEERGRGNFPDRFSARQFPNYSSELNVNALLLGDSALYLCASSPGAGNEQFFGPGTRLTVL.

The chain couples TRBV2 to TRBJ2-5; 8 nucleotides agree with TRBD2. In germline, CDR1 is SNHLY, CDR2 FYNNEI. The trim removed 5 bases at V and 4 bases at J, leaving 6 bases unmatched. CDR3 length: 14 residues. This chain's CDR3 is CASSPTGTRETQYF. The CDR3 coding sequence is TGTGCCAGCAGTCCTACAGGGACTAGAGAGACCCAGTACTTC.

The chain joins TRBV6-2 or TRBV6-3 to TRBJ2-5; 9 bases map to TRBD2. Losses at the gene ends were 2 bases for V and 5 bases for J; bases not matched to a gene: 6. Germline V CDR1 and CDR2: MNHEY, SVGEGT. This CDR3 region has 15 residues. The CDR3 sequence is CASSYEGLASETQYF. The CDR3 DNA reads TGTGCCAGCAGTTACGAGGGACTAGCATCGGAGACCCAGTACTTC.

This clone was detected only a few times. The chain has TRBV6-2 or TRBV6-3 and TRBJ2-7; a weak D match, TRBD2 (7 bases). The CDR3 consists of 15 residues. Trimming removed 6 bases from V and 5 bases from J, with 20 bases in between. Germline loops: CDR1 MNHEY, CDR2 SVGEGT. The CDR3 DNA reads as TGTGCCAGCAGCCCATGGGGGCCGGGGAGGGACGAGCAGTACTTC. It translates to CASSPWGPGRDEQYF.

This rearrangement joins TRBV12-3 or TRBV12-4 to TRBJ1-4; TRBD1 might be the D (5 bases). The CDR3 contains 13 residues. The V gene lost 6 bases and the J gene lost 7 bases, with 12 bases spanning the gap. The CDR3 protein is CASRLLGGEKLFF. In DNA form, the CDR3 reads TGTGCCAGCAGATTATTGGGGGGTGAAAAACTGTTTTTT.

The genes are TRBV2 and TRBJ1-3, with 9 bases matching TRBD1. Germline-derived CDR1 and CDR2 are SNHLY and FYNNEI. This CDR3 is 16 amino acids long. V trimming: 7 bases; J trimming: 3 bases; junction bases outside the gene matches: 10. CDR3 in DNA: TGTGCCAGCAAACCGGGACAGGGAATGGGTGGAAACACCATATATTTT. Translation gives CASKPGQGMGGNTIYF.

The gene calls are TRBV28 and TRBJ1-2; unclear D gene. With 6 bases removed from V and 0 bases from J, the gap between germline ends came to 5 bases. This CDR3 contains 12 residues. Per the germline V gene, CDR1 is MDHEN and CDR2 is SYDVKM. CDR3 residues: CASRTPNYGYTF. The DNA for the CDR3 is TGTGCCAGCAGGACTCCTAACTATGGCTACACCTTC.

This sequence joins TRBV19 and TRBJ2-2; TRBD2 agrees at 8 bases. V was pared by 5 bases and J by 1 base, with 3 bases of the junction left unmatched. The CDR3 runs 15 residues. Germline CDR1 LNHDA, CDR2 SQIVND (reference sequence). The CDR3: CASSRGGWNTGELFF. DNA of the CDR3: TGTGCCAGTAGTCGGGGGGGATGGAACACCGGGGAGCTGTTTTTT.

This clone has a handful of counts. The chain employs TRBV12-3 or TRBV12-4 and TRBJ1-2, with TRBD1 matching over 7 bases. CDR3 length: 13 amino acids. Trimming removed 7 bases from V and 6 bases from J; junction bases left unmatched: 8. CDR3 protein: CASNIRQGDGYTF. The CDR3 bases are TGTGCCAGCAATATCCGACAGGGAGATGGCTACACCTTC.

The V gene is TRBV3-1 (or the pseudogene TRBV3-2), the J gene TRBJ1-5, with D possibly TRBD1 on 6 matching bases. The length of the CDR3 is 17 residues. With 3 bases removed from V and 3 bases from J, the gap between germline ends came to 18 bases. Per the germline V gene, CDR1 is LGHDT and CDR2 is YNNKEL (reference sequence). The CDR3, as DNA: TGTGCCAGCAGCCAGGGGGCAGGGGTTGCCATCAATCAGCCCCAGCATTTT. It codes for CASSQGAGVAINQPQHF.

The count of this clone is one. CDR3 in amino acids: CASSAHSLTGTYEQYF. DNA of the CDR3: TGTGCCAGCAGCGCCCATTCCCTGACAGGAACCTACGAGCAGTACTTC. The J gene is TRBJ2-7, the V gene TRBV13, with TRBD1 as a possible D gene (6 bases). Germline V lookup: CDR1 PRHDT, CDR2 FYEKMQ (reference sequence). CDR3 length: 16 residues. The V and J ends lost 5 bases and 2 bases respectively, with 19 bases between them. Looking up the rest from reference TRBV13 and TRBJ2-7 gives the full variable domain: AAGVIQSPRHLIKEKRETATLKCYPIPRHDTVYWYQQGPGQDPQFLISFYEKMQSDKGSIPDRFSAQQFSDYHSELNMSSLELGDSALYFCASSAHSLTGTYEQYFGPGTRLTVT.

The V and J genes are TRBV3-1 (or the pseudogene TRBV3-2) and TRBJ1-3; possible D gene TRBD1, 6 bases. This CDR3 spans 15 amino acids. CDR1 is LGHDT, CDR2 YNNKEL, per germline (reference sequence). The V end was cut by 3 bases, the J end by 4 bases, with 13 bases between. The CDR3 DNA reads TGTGCCAGCAGCCATTCAGGGGAAGGCGGAAACACCATATATTTT. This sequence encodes CASSHSGEGGNTIYF.

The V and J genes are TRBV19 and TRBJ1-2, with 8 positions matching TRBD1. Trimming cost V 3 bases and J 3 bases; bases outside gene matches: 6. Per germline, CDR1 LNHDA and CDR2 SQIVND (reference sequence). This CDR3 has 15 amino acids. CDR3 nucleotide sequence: TGTGCCAGTAGTATGAACGGACAGGGTTACTATGGCTACACCTTC. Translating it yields CASSMNGQGYYGYTF.

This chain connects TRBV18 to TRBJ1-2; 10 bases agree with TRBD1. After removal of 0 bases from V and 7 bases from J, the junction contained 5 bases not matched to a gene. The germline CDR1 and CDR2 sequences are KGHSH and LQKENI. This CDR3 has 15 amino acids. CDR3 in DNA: TGTGCCAGCTCACCACCCCCTGGGACAGGGGTTGGCTACACCTTC. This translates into CASSPPPGTGVGYTF.

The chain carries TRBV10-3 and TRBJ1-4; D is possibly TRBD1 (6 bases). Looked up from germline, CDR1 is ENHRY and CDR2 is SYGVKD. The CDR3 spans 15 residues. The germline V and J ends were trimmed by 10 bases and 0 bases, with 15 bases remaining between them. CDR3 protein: CATRRQETTNEKLFF. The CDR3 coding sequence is TGTGCCACACGAAGACAGGAAACAACTAATGAAAAACTGTTTTTT.

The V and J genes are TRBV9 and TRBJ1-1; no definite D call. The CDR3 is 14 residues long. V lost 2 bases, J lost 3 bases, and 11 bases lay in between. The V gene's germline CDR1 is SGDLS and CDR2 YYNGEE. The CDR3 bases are TGTGCCAGCAGCGTGTCGCAACTGGACACTGAAGCTTTCTTT. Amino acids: CASSVSQLDTEAFF.

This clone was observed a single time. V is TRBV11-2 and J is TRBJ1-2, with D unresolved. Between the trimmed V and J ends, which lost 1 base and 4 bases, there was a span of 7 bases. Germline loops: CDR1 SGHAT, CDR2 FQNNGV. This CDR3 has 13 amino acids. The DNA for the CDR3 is TGTGCCAGCAGCTTAGGACCGGGCTATGGCTACACCTTC. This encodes CASSLGPGYGYTF. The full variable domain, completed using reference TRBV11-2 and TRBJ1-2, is EAGVAQSPRYKIIEKRQSVAFWCNPISGHATLYWYQQILGQGPKLLIQFQNNGVVDDSQLPKDRFSAERLKGVDSTLKIQPAKLEDSAVYLCASSLGPGYGYTFGSGTRLTVV.

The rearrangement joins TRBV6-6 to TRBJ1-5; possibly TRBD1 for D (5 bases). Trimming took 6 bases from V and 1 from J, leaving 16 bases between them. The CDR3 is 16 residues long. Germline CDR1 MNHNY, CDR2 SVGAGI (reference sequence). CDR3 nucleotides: TGTGCCAGCAGCCTACTAGGCGGGGGGAGCAATCAGCCCCAGCATTTT. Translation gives CASSLLGGGSNQPQHF.

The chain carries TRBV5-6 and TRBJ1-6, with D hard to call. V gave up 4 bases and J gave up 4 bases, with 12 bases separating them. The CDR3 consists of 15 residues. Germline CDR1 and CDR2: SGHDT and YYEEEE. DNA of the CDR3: TGTGCCAGCAGCCTGCCAGTGGAGTATAATTCACCCCTCCACTTT. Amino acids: CASSLPVEYNSPLHF.

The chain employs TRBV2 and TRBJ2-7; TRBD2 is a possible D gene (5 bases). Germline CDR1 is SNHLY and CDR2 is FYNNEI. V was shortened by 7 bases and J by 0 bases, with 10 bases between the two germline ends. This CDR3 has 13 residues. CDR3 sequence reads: CASTDYHSYEQYF. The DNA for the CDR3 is TGTGCCAGCACCGACTACCACTCCTACGAGCAGTACTTC.

For the CDR3, the DNA is TGTGCCAGCAGTTACTCGGACAGGATGAACACTGAAGCTTTCTTT. This translates into CASSYSDRMNTEAFF. V usage is TRBV6-5 and J usage is TRBJ1-1, with 7 bases lining up with TRBD1. Germline lookup yields CDR1 MNHEY and CDR2 SVGAGI. J gave up 0 bases and V 0 bases, and 1 base lay outside the gene matches. This CDR3 region has 15 residues.

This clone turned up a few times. The CDR3: CASSIDRGRHQPQHF. The CDR3 region has the DNA TGTGCCAGCAGCATCGACAGGGGGCGGCATCAGCCCCAGCATTTT. The chain has TRBV7-2 and TRBJ1-5, with TRBD1 identical over 10 bases. This CDR3 comprises 15 residues. Germline V lookup: CDR1 SGHTA, CDR2 FQGNSA. The V gene end was trimmed by 5 bases and the J gene end by 5 bases; junction bases not matched to a gene: 6.

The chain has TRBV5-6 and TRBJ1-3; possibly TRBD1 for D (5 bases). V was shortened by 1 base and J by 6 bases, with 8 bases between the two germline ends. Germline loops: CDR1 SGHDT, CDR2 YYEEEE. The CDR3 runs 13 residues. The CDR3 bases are TGTGCCAGCAGCTTGCGTGGGGCAAACACCATATATTTT. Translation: CASSLRGANTIYF.

In DNA form, the CDR3 reads TGTGCCAGTAGTAGCCGGGGGGAGGGCGGCTACACCTTC. It translates to CASSSRGEGGYTF. The J gene is TRBJ1-2, the V gene TRBV19; D might be TRBD1 (5 bases). The CDR3 consists of 13 residues. Trimming removed 4 bases from V and 8 bases from J, with 14 bases in between. CDR1 and CDR2 from the germline V gene are LNHDA and SQIVND (reference sequence).

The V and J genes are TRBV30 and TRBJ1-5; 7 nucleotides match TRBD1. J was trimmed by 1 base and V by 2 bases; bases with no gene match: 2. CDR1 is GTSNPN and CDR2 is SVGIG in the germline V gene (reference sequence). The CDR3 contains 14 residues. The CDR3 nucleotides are TGTGCCTGGAGTCCGACAGGGAGCAATCAGCCCCAGCATTTT. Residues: CAWSPTGSNQPQHF.

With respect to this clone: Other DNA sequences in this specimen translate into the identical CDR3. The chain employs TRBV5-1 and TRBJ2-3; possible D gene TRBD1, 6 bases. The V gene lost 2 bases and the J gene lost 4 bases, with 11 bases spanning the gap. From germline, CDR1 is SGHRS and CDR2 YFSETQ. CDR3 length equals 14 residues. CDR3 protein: CASSFPDRSDTQYF. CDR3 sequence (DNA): TGCGCCAGCAGCTTTCCGGACAGATCAGATACGCAGTATTTT.

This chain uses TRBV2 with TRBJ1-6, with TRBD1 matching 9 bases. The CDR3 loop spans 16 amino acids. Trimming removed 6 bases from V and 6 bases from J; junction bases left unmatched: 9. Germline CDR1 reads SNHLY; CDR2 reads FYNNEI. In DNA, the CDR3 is TGTGCCAGCAGACCGACAGGGGGAAAGGCTAATTCACCCCTCCACTTT. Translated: CASRPTGGKANSPLHF. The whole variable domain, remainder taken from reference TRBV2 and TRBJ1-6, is EPEVTQTPSHQVTQMGQEVILRCVPISNHLYFYWYRQILGQKVEFLVSFYNNEISEKSEIFDDQFSVERPDGSNFTLKIRSTKLEDSAMYFCASRPTGGKANSPLHFGNGTRLTVT.

The DNA for the CDR3 is TGTGCCAGCAGCCGGACAGGGGCCCGATATGCTGAGCAGTTCTTC. Encoded protein: CASSRTGARYAEQFF. This chain joins TRBV28 and TRBJ2-1; TRBD1 matches at 9 bases. The CDR3 consists of 15 residues. Germline loops: CDR1 MDHEN, CDR2 SYDVKM. V dropped 6 bases and J dropped 9; count of bases not matched to a gene: 12.

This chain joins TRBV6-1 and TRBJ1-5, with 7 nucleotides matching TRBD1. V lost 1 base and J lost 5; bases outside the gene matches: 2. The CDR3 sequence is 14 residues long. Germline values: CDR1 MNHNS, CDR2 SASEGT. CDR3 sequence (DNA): TGTGCCAGCAGTGAAGGACAGGGTTATCAGCCCCAGCATTTT. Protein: CASSEGQGYQPQHF.